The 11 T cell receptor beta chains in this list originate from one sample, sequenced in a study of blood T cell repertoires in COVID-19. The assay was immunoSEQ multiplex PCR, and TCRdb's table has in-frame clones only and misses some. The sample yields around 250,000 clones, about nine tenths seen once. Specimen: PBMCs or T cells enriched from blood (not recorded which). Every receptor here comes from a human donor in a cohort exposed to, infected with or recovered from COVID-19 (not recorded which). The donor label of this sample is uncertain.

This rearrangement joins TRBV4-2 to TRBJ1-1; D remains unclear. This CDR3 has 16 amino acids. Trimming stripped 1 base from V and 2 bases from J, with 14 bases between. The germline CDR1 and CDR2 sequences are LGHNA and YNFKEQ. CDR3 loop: CASSQGGFGVNTEAFF. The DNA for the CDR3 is TGTGCCAGCAGCCAAGGAGGGTTCGGCGTAAACACTGAAGCTTTCTTT.

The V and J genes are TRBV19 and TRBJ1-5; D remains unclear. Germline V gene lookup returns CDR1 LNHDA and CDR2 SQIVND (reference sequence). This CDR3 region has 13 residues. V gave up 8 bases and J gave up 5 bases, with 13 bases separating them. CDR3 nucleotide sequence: TGTGCCAGTCGTGAGGTTTCCGATCAGCCCCAGCATTTT. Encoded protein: CASREVSDQPQHF.

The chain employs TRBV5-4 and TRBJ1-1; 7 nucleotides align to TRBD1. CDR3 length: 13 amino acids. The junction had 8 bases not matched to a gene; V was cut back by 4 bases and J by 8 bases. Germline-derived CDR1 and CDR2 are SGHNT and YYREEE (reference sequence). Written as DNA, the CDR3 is TGTGCCAGCAGCCGGACAGGAGGTACCGAAGCTTTCTTT. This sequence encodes CASSRTGGTEAFF.

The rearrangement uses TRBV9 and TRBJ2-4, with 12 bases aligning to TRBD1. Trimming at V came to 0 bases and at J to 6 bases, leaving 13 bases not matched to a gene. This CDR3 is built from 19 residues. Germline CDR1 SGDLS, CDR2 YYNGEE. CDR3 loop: CASSVGGGQGAPRSNIQYF. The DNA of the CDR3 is TGTGCCAGCAGCGTAGGGGGGGGACAGGGGGCCCCCCGTTCAAACATTCAGTACTTC.

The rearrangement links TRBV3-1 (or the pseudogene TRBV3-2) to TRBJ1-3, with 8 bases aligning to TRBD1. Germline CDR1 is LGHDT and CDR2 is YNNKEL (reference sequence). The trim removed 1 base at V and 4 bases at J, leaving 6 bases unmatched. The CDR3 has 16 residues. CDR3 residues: CASSQGDRGIGNTIYF. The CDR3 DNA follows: TGTGCCAGCAGCCAAGGTGACAGGGGTATAGGAAACACCATATATTTT.

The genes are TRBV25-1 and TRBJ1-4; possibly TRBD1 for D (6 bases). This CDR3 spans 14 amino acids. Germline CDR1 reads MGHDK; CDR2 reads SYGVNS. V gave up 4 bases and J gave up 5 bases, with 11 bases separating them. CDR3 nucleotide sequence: TGTGCCAGCAGTGTACCAGGGGTCAATGAAAAACTGTTTTTT. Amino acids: CASSVPGVNEKLFF.

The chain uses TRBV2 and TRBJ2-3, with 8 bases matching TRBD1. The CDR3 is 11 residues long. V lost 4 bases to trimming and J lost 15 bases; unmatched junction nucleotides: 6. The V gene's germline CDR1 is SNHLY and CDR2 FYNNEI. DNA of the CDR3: TGTGCCAGCAGTGCGGACAGGGATCAATATTTT. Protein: CASSADRDQYF.

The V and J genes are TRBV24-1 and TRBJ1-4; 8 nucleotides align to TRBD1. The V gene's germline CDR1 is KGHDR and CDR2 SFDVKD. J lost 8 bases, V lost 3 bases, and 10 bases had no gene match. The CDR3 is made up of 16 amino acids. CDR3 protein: CATSDPGQGGVEKLFF. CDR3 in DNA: TGTGCCACCAGTGATCCCGGACAGGGAGGAGTCGAAAAACTGTTTTTT.

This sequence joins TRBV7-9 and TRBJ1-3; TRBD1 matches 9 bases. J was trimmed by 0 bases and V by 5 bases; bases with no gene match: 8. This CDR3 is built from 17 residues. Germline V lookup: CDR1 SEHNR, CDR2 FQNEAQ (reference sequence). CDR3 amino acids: CASSQGTGKGSGNTIYF. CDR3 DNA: TGTGCCAGCAGCCAAGGGACAGGGAAAGGCTCTGGAAACACCATATATTTT.

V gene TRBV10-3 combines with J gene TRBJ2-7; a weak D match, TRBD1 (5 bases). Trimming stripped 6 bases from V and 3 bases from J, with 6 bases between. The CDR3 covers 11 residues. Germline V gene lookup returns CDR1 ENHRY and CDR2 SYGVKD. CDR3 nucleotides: TGTGCCATCAGCAGGGACTACGAGCAGTACTTC. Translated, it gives CAISRDYEQYF.

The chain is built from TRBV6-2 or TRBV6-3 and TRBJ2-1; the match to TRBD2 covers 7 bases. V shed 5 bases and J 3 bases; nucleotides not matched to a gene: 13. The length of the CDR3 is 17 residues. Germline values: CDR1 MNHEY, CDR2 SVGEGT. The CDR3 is CASSPSGLGRNYNEQFF. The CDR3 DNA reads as TGTGCCAGCAGTCCCTCAGGACTAGGTCGTAACTACAATGAGCAGTTCTTC.